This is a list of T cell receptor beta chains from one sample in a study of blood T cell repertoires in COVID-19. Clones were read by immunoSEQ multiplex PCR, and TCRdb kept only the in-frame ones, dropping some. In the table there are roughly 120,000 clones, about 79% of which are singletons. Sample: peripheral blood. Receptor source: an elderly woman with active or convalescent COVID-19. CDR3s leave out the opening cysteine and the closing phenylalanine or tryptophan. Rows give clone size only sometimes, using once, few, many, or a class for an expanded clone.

ASSIVEQGNTEAF	13	TRBV19	once
ASSRDSLGYNEQF	13	TRBV11-2	-
ASSLLGAGGGQPQH	14	TRBV6-6	-
ASSLRGLDYNEQF	13	TRBV7-2	-
ASSPAASTDTQY	12	TRBV7-2	-
ASSTDRGFYGYT	12	TRBV19	-
ASSPGLAGKSYEQY	14	TRBV27	once
ASSIDHRTNYNEQF	14	TRBV19	-
ASSWGGTDNSPLH	13	TRBV6-6	-
SVVRSGQHSANYGYT	15	TRBV29-1	-